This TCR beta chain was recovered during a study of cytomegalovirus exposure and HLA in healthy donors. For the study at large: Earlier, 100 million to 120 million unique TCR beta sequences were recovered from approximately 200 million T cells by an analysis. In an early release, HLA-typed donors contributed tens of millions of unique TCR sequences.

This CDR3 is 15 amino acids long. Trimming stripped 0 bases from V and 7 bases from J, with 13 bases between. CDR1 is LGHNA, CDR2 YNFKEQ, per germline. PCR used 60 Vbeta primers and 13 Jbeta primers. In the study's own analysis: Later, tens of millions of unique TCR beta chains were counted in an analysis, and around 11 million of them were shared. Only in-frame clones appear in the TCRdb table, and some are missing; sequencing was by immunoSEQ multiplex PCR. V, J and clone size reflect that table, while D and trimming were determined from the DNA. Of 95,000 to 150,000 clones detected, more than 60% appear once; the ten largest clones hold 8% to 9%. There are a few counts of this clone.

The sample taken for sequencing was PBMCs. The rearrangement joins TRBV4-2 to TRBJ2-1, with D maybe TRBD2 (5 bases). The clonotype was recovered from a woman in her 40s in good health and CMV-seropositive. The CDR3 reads CASSQEETRGNEQFF. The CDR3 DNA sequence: TGTGCCAGCAGCCAAGAGGAGACTCGAGGGAATGAGCAGTTCTTC.